This record concerns one T cell receptor beta chain sequence. Constant-region reverse primers amplified full-length variable regions, followed by semi-nested Nested Universal Primer A PCR. MiXCR, run by TCRdb on the 5' RACE reads, gives a single entry per CDR3 protein. The sample has over 50,000 distinct CDR3 sequences, more than 20% seen once. Purified naive CD4+ T cells were depleted of CD25+ Tregs. Trimming shortened V by 4 bases and J by 15 bases, and 12 bases separated the two germline ends. The CDR3 has 11 amino acids. The germline CDR1 and CDR2 sequences are KGHDR and SFDVKD. The chain combines TRBV24-1 with TRBJ2-1, with D tentatively TRBD1 (6 bases). The TCR comes from a female donor with breast cancer. The sequencing input was tumor-infiltrating naive CD4+ T cells sorted from the breast tumor. Subset meaning: naive CD4+ T cells, CD4+CD45RA+CD25-. This CDR3 reads CATSETGTTFF. In nucleotides, the CDR3 is TGTGCCACCAGTGAGACCGGGACAACGTTCTTC.